Sequencing of this T cell receptor (beta chain) was carried out in a study of Ad26.COV2.S vaccination and SARS-CoV-2 variants. Treatment defined: some 20 received Ad26.COV2.S at low or high dose, single or two shots; 5 received placebo; per-sample allocation not given. Sampling was performed 63 days after the first vaccine or placebo injection. V was shortened by 2 bases and J by 5 bases, with 9 bases between the two germline ends. The germline CDR1 and CDR2 sequences are MNHEY and SVGAGI. CDR3 length equals 13 residues. Here immunoSEQ multiplex PCR was the method, and the copy in TCRdb shows in-frame clones only, minus some. This sample has about half a million clones, with roughly 87% found just once.

The J gene is TRBJ2-5, the V gene TRBV6-5; D is ambiguous. This material consisted of peripheral blood, taken in a trial of Ad26.COV2.S vaccine versus placebo. This clonotype was obtained from a person aged 18-65 years who received the Ad26.COV2.S COVID-19 vaccine or a placebo. The CDR3 DNA is TGTGCCAGCAGTTACGCGACGGCCGAGACCCAGTACTTC. It translates to CASSYATAETQYF.